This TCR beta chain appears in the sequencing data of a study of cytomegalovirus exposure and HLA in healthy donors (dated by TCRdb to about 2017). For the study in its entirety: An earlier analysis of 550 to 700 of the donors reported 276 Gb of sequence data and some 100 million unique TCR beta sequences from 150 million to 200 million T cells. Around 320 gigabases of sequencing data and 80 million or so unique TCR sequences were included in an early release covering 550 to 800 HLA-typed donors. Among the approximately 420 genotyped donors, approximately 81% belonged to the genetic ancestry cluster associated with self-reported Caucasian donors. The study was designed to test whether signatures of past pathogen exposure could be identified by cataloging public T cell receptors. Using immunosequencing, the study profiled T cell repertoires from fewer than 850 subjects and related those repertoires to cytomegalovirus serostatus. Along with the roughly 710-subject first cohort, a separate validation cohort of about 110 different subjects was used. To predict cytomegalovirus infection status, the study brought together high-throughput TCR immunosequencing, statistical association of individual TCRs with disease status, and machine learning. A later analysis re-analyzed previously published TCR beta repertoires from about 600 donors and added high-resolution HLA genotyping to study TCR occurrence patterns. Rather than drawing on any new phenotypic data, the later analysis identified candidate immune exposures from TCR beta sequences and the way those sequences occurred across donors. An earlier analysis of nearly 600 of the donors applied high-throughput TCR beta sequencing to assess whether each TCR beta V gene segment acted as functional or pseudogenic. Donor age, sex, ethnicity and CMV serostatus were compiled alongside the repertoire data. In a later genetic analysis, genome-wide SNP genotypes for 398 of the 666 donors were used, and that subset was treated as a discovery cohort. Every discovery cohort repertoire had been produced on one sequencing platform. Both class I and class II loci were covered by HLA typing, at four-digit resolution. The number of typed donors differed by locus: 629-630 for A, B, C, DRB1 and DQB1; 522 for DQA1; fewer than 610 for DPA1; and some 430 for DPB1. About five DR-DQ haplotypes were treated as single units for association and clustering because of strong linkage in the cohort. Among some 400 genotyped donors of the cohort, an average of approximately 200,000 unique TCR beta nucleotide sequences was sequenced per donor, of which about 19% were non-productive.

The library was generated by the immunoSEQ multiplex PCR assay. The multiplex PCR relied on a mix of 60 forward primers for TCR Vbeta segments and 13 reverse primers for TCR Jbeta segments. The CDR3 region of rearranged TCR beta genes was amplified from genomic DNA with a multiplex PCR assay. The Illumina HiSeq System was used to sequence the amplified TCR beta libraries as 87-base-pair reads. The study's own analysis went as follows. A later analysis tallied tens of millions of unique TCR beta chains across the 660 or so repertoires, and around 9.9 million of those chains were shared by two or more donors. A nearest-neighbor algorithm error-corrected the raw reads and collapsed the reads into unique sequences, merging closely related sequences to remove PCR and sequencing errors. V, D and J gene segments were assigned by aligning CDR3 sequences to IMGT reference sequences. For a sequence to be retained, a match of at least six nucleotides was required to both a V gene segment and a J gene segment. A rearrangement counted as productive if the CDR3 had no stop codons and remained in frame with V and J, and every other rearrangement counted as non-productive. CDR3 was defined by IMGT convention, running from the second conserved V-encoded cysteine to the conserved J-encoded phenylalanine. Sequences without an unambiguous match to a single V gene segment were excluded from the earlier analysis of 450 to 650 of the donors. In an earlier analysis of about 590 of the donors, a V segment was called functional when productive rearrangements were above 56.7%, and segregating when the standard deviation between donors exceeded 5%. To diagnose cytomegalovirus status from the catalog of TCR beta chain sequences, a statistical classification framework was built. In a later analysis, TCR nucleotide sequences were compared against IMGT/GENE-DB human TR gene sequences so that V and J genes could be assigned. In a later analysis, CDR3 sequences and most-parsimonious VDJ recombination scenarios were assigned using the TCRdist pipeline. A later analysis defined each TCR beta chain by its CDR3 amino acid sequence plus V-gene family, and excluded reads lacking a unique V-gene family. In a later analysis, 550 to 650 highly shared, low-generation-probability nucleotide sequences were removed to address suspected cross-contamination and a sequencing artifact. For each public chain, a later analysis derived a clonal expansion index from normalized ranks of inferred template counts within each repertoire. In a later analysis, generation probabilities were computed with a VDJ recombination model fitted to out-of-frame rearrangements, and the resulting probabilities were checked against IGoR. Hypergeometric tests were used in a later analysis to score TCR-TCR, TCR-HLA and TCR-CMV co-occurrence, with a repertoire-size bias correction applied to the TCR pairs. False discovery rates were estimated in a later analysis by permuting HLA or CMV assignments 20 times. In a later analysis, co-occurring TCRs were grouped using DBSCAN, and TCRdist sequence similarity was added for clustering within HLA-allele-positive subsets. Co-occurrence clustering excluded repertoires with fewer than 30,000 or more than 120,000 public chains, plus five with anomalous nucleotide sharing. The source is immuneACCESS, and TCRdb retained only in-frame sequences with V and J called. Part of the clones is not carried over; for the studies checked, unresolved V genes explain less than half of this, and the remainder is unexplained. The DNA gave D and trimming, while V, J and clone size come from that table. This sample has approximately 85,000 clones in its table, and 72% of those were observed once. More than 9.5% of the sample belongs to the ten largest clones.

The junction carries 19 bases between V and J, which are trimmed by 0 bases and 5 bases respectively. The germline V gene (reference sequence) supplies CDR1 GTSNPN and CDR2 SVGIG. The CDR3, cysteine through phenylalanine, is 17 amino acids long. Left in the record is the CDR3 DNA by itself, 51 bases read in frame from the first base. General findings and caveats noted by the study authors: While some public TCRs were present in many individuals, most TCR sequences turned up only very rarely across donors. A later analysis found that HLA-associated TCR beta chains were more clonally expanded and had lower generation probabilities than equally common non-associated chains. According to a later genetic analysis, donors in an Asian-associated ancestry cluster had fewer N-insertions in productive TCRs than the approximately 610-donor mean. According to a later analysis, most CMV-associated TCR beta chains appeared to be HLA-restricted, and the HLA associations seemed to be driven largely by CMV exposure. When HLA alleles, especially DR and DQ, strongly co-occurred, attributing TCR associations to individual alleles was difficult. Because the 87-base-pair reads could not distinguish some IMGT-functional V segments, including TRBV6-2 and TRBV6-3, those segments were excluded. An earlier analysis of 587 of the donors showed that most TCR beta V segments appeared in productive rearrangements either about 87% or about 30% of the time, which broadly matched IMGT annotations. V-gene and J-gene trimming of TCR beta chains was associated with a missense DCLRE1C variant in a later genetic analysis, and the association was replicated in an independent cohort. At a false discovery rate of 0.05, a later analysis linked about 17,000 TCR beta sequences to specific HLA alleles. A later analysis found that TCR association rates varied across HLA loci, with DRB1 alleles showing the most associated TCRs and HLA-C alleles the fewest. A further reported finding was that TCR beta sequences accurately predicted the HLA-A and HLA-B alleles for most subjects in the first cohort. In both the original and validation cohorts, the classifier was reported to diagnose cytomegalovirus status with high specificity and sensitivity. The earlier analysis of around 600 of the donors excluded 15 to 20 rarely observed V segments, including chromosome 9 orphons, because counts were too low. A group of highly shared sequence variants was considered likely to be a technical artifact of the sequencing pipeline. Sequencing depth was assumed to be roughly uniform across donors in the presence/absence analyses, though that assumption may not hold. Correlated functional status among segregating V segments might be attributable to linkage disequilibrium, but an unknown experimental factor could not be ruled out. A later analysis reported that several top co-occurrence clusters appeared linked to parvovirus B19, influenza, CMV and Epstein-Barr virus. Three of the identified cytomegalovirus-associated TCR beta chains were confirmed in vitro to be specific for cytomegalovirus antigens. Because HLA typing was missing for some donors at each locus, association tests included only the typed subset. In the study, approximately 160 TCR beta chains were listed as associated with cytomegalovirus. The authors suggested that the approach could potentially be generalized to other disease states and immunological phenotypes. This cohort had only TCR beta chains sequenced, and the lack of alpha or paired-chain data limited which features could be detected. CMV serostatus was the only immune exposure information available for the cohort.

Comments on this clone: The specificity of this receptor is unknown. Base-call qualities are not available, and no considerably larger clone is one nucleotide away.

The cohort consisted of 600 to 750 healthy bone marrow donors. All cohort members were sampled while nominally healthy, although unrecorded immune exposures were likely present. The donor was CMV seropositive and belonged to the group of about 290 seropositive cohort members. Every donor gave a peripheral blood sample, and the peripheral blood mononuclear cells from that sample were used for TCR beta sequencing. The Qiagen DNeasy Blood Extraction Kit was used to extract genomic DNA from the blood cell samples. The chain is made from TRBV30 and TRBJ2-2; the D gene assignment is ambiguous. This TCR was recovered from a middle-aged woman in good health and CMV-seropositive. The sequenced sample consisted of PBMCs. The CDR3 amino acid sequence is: CAWSVGSSPLGTGELFF. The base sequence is TGTGCCTGGAGTGTGGGTAGTTCCCCACTCGGGACCGGGGAGCTGTTTTTT.